This is a list of T cell receptor beta chains from one sample in a study of T cells in localized non-small cell lung cancer. Repertoires were generated with immunoSEQ multiplex PCR, while TCRdb's copy carries only in-frame clones and drops some. The sample yields about 33,000 clones, roughly 90% seen once. Sequenced material: peripheral blood, taken before any cancer treatment. These receptors all come from a man aged 35 to 69 with stage I lung adenocarcinoma. Each CDR3 is given with its conserved first and last residue. The order of the fields is V gene, D gene, clone size, J gene, CDR3 DNA, CDR3 protein. The D gene is left open where the match is weak. Clone size is not always given. Where it is, it says once, few, many or a class for expanded clones.

TRBV4-1	.	.	TRBJ1-6	TGCGCCAGCAGCCGTTGGGAGTATAATTCACCCCTCCACTTT	CASSRWEYNSPLHF
TRBV11-2	TRBD2	.	TRBJ2-1	TGTGCCAGCAGCCCGGGGACTAGCGGGGGGGCCGGAAATGAGCAGTTCTTC	CASSPGTSGGAGNEQFF
TRBV11-2	.	.	TRBJ1-1	TGTGCCAGCAGCTCCGGGACCAGCGGATTGCCTGAAGCTTTCTTT	CASSSGTSGLPEAFF
TRBV18	.	.	TRBJ1-2	TGTGCCAGCTCACCACGGGAGAGGGACTATGGCTACACCTTC	CASSPRERDYGYTF
TRBV9	TRBD1	.	TRBJ2-5	TGTGCCAGCAGCGTAGGGTCCGACAGGGGAGAGACCCAGTACTTC	CASSVGSDRGETQYF
TRBV19	.	.	TRBJ1-2	TGTGCCAGTAGTGCCCCGGAAAGTTTCCTCTACACCTTC	CASSAPESFLYTF
TRBV7-2	.	.	TRBJ1-1	TGTGCCAGCAGCTCAGGGTTTGGAGAAAATGAAGCTTTCTTT	CASSSGFGENEAFF
TRBV7-8	TRBD1	.	TRBJ2-2	TGTGCCAGCGGGGACAGGCCGGCCGGGGAGCTGTTTTTT	CASGDRPAGELFF
TRBV19	TRBD2	.	TRBJ2-5	TGTGCCAGTAGTATAAATGGAGCGGGGCCCTCGGACACCCAGTACTTC	CASSINGAGPSDTQYF
TRBV7-2	.	few	TRBJ2-7	TGTGCCAGCAGCCCTAATGCCCCCGAGCAGTACTTC	CASSPNAPEQYF
TRBV19	.	.	TRBJ2-5	TGTGCCAGTAGTATAGATCGACAAGAGACCCAGTACTTC	CASSIDRQETQYF
TRBV6-5	.	few	TRBJ2-5	TGTGCCAGCAGTTACGGGAAGACCCAGTACTTC	CASSYGKTQYF
TRBV11-2	.	.	TRBJ2-3	TGTGCCAGCAGCTTAGGTGGCAGGAACACAGATACGCAGTATTTT	CASSLGGRNTDTQYF
TRBV7-6	TRBD1	.	TRBJ1-2	TGTGCCAGCAGCTTAGTGGCAGGGGGAGACTATGGCTACACCTTC	CASSLVAGGDYGYTF
TRBV19	.	.	TRBJ1-4	TGTGCCAGTAGTATAGACTGGCAGAATGAAAAACTGTTTTTT	CASSIDWQNEKLFF
TRBV7-2	TRBD2	.	TRBJ2-1	TGTGCCAGCAGCTTACTAGCGGGGGGGCGAAATGAGCAGTTCTTC	CASSLLAGGRNEQFF
TRBV5-6	TRBD1	.	TRBJ2-5	TGTGCCAGCAGCCCCTCCAGGGGGCATGGAGAGACCCAGTACTTC	CASSPSRGHGETQYF
TRBV19	.	.	TRBJ2-5	TGTGCCAGTATCATAGCAGAAGTTAAAGAGACCCAGTACTTC	CASIIAEVKETQYF
TRBV5-5	.	.	TRBJ2-3	TGTGCCAGCAGCTTGTGGAGCCTCACAGATACGCAGTATTTT	CASSLWSLTDTQYF
TRBV4-1	TRBD2	.	TRBJ2-3	TGCGCCAGCAGTGCCGCTAGCGGGGGAACAGATACGCAGTATTTT	CASSAASGGTDTQYF
TRBV11-3	.	.	TRBJ2-1	TGTGCCAGCAGCTTAAATTACTTGAATGAGCAGTTCTTC	CASSLNYLNEQFF
TRBV27	.	.	TRBJ1-1	TGTGCCAGCAGTTTAAAAGCGGGCGGGGGGTTGAACACTGAAGCTTTCTTT	CASSLKAGGGLNTEAFF
TRBV9	.	.	TRBJ1-2	TGTGCCAGCAGCGTATCGGGGCAGGGATTGGGCTACACCTTC	CASSVSGQGLGYTF
TRBV6-1	.	.	TRBJ1-6	TGTGCCAGCTTATGGTTAGCGCGGGATTCACCCCTCCACTTT	CASLWLARDSPLHF
TRBV11-2	TRBD2	.	TRBJ2-5	TGTGCCAGCAGCTTGGGGGGGGGAGCGACCCAGTACTTC	CASSLGGGATQYF
TRBV5-1	.	.	TRBJ2-2	TGCGCCAGCAGCCAAACCAACACCGGGGAGCTGTTTTTT	CASSQTNTGELFF
TRBV2	.	.	TRBJ2-3	TGTGCCAGCAGCGGCTCCGGGACAGATACGCAGTATTTT	CASSGSGTDTQYF
TRBV18	TRBD1	.	TRBJ1-4	TGTGCCAGCTCATGGACAGGCGATAATGAAAAACTGTTTTTT	CASSWTGDNEKLFF
TRBV7-8	TRBD2	.	TRBJ2-1	TGTGCCAGCAGCCCCAATCGGGGGGGGAGGCAGTTCTTC	CASSPNRGGRQFF
TRBV5-1	TRBD1	.	TRBJ1-2	TGCGCCAGCAGCACCACCGCCCGGGACAGGGGGGCCTACACCTTC	CASSTTARDRGAYTF
TRBV7-6	.	.	TRBJ2-5	TGTGCCAGCAGCCACTTAGGCGGGGTTGAGACCCAGTACTTC	CASSHLGGVETQYF
TRBV5-1	TRBD1	once	TRBJ2-3	TGCGCCAGCAGTCGAAAAACCCAGGGGGCCGGCTCAGATACGCAGTATTTT	CASSRKTQGAGSDTQYF
TRBV6-1	.	.	TRBJ2-2	TGTGCCAGCAATGGTAACACCGGGGAGCTGTTTTTT	CASNGNTGELFF
TRBV5-1	.	.	TRBJ1-6	TGCGCCAGCAGCTTGGTGTCCGTATCCAGCAATTCACCCCTCCACTTT	CASSLVSVSSNSPLHF
TRBV2	.	.	TRBJ1-1	TGTGCCAGCAGTCCTGACAGGTTTCCGTTGAACACTGAAGCTTTCTTT	CASSPDRFPLNTEAFF
TRBV6-1	.	.	TRBJ2-7	TGTGCCAGCACCCCCCTCGACCGGGGGATCTACGAGCAGTACTTC	CASTPLDRGIYEQYF
TRBV5-1	.	.	TRBJ1-1	TGCGCCAGCAGCGGGGACACGTTCACTGAAGCTTTCTTT	CASSGDTFTEAFF
TRBV27	.	.	TRBJ2-5	TGTGCCAGCAGTTCAAAAGAGACCCAGTACTTC	CASSSKETQYF
TRBV9	.	.	TRBJ1-6	TGTGCCAGCAGCGTAGCGCAGGATAATTCACCCCTCCACTTT	CASSVAQDNSPLHF
TRBV12-5	.	.	TRBJ1-1	TGTGCTAGTGGTTTGTGGAGGGAATGGGGCGGGGTGAACACTGAAGCTTTCTTT	CASGLWREWGGVNTEAFF
TRBV5-5	.	.	TRBJ1-1	TGTGCCAGCAACGACTCGCCAGGGACTGAAGCTTTCTTT	CASNDSPGTEAFF
TRBV5-4	.	.	TRBJ1-1	TGTGCCAGCAGCTCGAACACTGAAGCTTTCTTT	CASSSNTEAFF
TRBV7-9	.	.	TRBJ2-7	TGTGCCAGCAGCAGAGGACAGCATCCTTACTACGAGCAGTACTTC	CASSRGQHPYYEQYF
TRBV5-1	TRBD1	.	TRBJ1-4	TGCGCCAGCAGCTTTTTTGGGACAGGGGGTAATGAAAAACTGTTTTTT	CASSFFGTGGNEKLFF
TRBV6-1	.	.	TRBJ2-5	TGTGCCAGCAAAATCAGAAGGACAGCTCAAGAGACCCAGTACTTC	CASKIRRTAQETQYF
TRBV4-1	TRBD1	once	TRBJ1-2	TGCGCCAGCAGTCAACCGGGACAGCGAGTTTATGGCTACACCTTC	CASSQPGQRVYGYTF
TRBV7-8	.	few	TRBJ1-5	TGTGCCAGCAGCTTAGGCAGAAATCAGCCCCAGCATTTT	CASSLGRNQPQHF
TRBV30	.	few	TRBJ1-6	TGTGCCTCCCGGGGCACGCTTGTGAATTCACCCCTCCACTTT	CASRGTLVNSPLHF
TRBV6-1	.	.	TRBJ2-3	TGTGCCAGCAGACTCAGAGGGCCAGATACGCAGTATTTT	CASRLRGPDTQYF
TRBV5-1	.	.	TRBJ2-2	TGCGCCAGCAGCTTGGACCTCACCGGGGAGCTGTTTTTT	CASSLDLTGELFF
TRBV5-1	.	.	TRBJ2-2	TGCGCCAGCAGCACAGGCGGACCCGGGGAGCTGTTTTTT	CASSTGGPGELFF
TRBV19	.	.	TRBJ2-1	TGTGCCAGTAGTACCCGGGACAAGCAGTTCTTC	CASSTRDKQFF
TRBV19	TRBD2	.	TRBJ2-5	TGTGCCAGTAGTATAAACGGGGGGGAGACCCAGTACTTC	CASSINGGETQYF
TRBV4-1	TRBD1	once	TRBJ1-2	TGCGCCAGCAGCCTCCAACAGGGGGGGTTTTTTGGCTACACCTTC	CASSLQQGGFFGYTF